This TCR beta chain came from a study of beta chain features in type 1 diabetes. The investigators reverse transcribed all of the isolated RNA, so they sequenced expressed TCRB transcripts. Libraries were prepared by immunoSEQ multiplex PCR; TCRdb keeps only in-frame clonotypes and omits some of them. There are some 45,000 clones in the sample; approximately 70% occur only once, and approximately 2% lies in the top ten. With respect to this clone: The antigen is not known.

Broader study findings: The naive, central memory and Treg TCRB repertoires of patients appeared to be more similar to one another than those of healthy donors. TCRB CDR3s from Type 1 diabetes patients were moderately but significantly shorter in all four CD4+ subsets. A pattern of fewer insertions and more deletions at VDJ junctions was seen in type 1 diabetes patients.

Germline CDR1 reads MNHEY; CDR2 reads SVGAGI. The V and J ends lost 0 bases and 4 bases, in that order; junction bases with no gene match: 1. This CDR3 has 14 amino acids. One heparinised draw, averaging around 120 mL, was taken per donor. Sorting based on CD45RO/CCR7/CD25/CD127/CD95/CD27 separated CD4+ naive, central memory, regulatory and stem cell-like memory cells. The rearrangement uses TRBV6-5 and TRBJ1-1; TRBD1 matches 8 bases. The receptor was derived from a young woman with type 1 diabetes. Source material: Tregs from blood. The chain's CDR3 is CASSYSGQGTEAFF. The CDR3 nucleotides are TGTGCCAGCAGTTACTCCGGACAGGGCACTGAAGCTTTCTTT.